These T cell receptor beta chains were read from a single sample in a study of cytomegalovirus exposure and HLA in healthy donors. Some clones are missing from TCRdb's copy, which holds only in-frame ones; the method was immunoSEQ multiplex PCR. The sample holds tens of thousands of clones; around 84% are singletons and the top ten take 20%. The sequencing input was PBMCs. Receptors originate from a man aged 18 to 35 in good health and CMV-seropositive. CDR3s include the opening cysteine and the closing phenylalanine or tryptophan. D genes are given only for firm matches. Size values are once, few and many counts, or a class for expanded clones, and some rows have none.

CDR3nt: TGTGCCATCAGAGGACAGGCGTCGAACACCGGGGAGCTGTTTTTT
CDR3aa: CAIRGQASNTGELFF
d_gene: TRBD1
v_gene: TRBV10-3
j_gene: TRBJ2-2
abundance: .

CDR3nt: TGTGCCTGGAGTTCCAGGGCCCCCACTCGTTACAATGAGCAGTTCTTC
CDR3aa: CAWSSRAPTRYNEQFF
d_gene: .
v_gene: TRBV30
j_gene: TRBJ2-1
abundance: .

CDR3nt: TGTGCCAGCAGCGTAGGACCGGTCGCAGGCCCAGATACGCAGTATTTT
CDR3aa: CASSVGPVAGPDTQYF
d_gene: .
v_gene: TRBV9
j_gene: TRBJ2-3
abundance: .

CDR3nt: TGTGCCAGCAGCTTAGCCAGGGTTGAAGCTTTCTTT
CDR3aa: CASSLARVEAFF
d_gene: .
v_gene: TRBV11-3
j_gene: TRBJ1-1
abundance: .

CDR3nt: TGTGCCAGTAGTATTGGAGGAGGGGCTTCTATTGAGCTGTTTTTT
CDR3aa: CASSIGGGASIELFF
d_gene: .
v_gene: TRBV19
j_gene: TRBJ2-2
abundance: .

CDR3nt: TGTGCCAGCAGCTTAGACCAGGGCCAGTACGGAAACACCATATATTTT
CDR3aa: CASSLDQGQYGNTIYF
d_gene: .
v_gene: TRBV7-9
j_gene: TRBJ1-3
abundance: .

CDR3nt: TGTGCCAGCAGCTTAGTGCGGGGGAGCTCCTACAATGAGCAGTTCTTC
CDR3aa: CASSLVRGSSYNEQFF
d_gene: TRBD2
v_gene: TRBV13
j_gene: TRBJ2-1
abundance: .

CDR3nt: TGTGCCAGCAGTGGCTGGATTGGGCTAGCGGGAGGGGATACGCAGTATTTT
CDR3aa: CASSGWIGLAGGDTQYF
d_gene: TRBD2
v_gene: TRBV6-1
j_gene: TRBJ2-3
abundance: .

CDR3nt: TGTGCCTGGAGGAGCTACGGGAGGGCCGGAGATGAGCAGTTCTTC
CDR3aa: CAWRSYGRAGDEQFF
d_gene: TRBD2
v_gene: TRBV30
j_gene: TRBJ2-1
abundance: .

CDR3nt: TGTGCCAGCTCACCAAACCTCAGCTATGGCTACACCTTC
CDR3aa: CASSPNLSYGYTF
d_gene: .
v_gene: TRBV18
j_gene: TRBJ1-2
abundance: .

CDR3nt: TGCGCCAGCAGCTTTCGAGCGAACACCGGGGAGCTGTTTTTT
CDR3aa: CASSFRANTGELFF
d_gene: .
v_gene: TRBV5-1
j_gene: TRBJ2-2
abundance: .

CDR3nt: TGCGCCAGCAGCTTGTACGGGTTCCTTGGGGAGACCCAGTACTTC
CDR3aa: CASSLYGFLGETQYF
d_gene: .
v_gene: TRBV5-1
j_gene: TRBJ2-5
abundance: .

CDR3nt: TGCGCCAGCAGCCCGACAGCTAACTATGGCTACACCTTC
CDR3aa: CASSPTANYGYTF
d_gene: .
v_gene: TRBV5-1
j_gene: TRBJ1-2
abundance: .

CDR3nt: TGTGCCAGCAGCTTCTACCTAGACAGGGGAGCTAATGAAAAACTGTTTTTT
CDR3aa: CASSFYLDRGANEKLFF
d_gene: TRBD1
v_gene: TRBV5-8
j_gene: TRBJ1-4
abundance: .

CDR3nt: TGCGCCAGCAGCTTCCGGGGAGCCGACAATGAGCAGTTCTTC
CDR3aa: CASSFRGADNEQFF
d_gene: .
v_gene: TRBV5-1
j_gene: TRBJ2-1
abundance: .

CDR3nt: TGTGCCAGTAGTTCCCTGGGAATGGAGGACAATCAGCCCCAGCATTTT
CDR3aa: CASSSLGMEDNQPQHF
d_gene: .
v_gene: TRBV19
j_gene: TRBJ1-5
abundance: .

CDR3nt: TGTGCCAGCAGTTACTCGGACAGCTCCTACACAGATACGCAGTATTTT
CDR3aa: CASSYSDSSYTDTQYF
d_gene: .
v_gene: TRBV6-5
j_gene: TRBJ2-3
abundance: .

CDR3nt: TGTGCCACAGGGGTCTACAATGAGCAGTTCTTC
CDR3aa: CATGVYNEQFF
d_gene: .
v_gene: TRBV27
j_gene: TRBJ2-1
abundance: .

CDR3nt: TGTGCCAGCAGTTACTCGCGGGACGGTTCCTACGAGCAGTACTTC
CDR3aa: CASSYSRDGSYEQYF
d_gene: .
v_gene: TRBV6-5
j_gene: TRBJ2-7
abundance: few

CDR3nt: TGCGCCAGCAGAGTCGGGTCCACCGGGGAGCTGTTTTTT
CDR3aa: CASRVGSTGELFF
d_gene: .
v_gene: TRBV4-1
j_gene: TRBJ2-2
abundance: few

CDR3nt: TGTGCCAGCAGTCCTAGCGGGAGCACAGATACGCAGTATTTT
CDR3aa: CASSPSGSTDTQYF
d_gene: TRBD2
v_gene: TRBV28
j_gene: TRBJ2-3
abundance: .

CDR3nt: TGTGCCAGCAGCTCGCAACTAGCTAATGAGCAGTTCTTC
CDR3aa: CASSSQLANEQFF
d_gene: .
v_gene: TRBV7-2
j_gene: TRBJ2-1
abundance: .